A single TCR beta chain is shown here with its context. Its target is not known. This entry belongs to a study of shared clonotypes between healthy human individuals. Study-wide background: Serving as donors were a couple of women and three men, whose ages spanned 18 to 49. Study observations and caveats: When naive CD4 clonotypes were compared across a few donors, around 5% were shared.

Only CD45RO-negative cells positively selected for CCR7 counted as naive CD8 cells, so terminally differentiated effector memory CD45RA+ cells were excluded. Every one of the donors was a Caucasian adult that lived in Nashville, Tennessee. Every subset had its genomic DNA shared out evenly among several immunoSEQ plates. Profiling relied on immunoSEQ multiplex PCR, and the TCRdb table lists in-frame clones only, not all of them. This table holds around 2.1 million clones, under 95% found once. Germline V lookup: CDR1 SGHNT, CDR2 YENEEA. The CDR3 sequence is 17 residues long. Trimming removed 1 base at V and 0 bases at J, with 15 bases between.

This TCR came from a man younger than 35 in good health. Some clones in this sample may be carry-over from other donors' samples. The sequenced sample was naive CD8+ T cells from PBMCs. The chain has TRBV11-3 and TRBJ1-1; D possibly corresponds to TRBD1 (5 bases). In DNA form, the CDR3 reads TGTGCCAGCAGCTTAGCCCTGACAGATTATATGAACACTGAAGCTTTCTTT. Translation gives CASSLALTDYMNTEAFF.